This T cell receptor beta chain came from a study of molecular identifiers for immune sequencing clone quantification. Sorted naive CD8 T cells were those defined as CD8+CD4-CCR7+CD45RA+. With respect to this clonotype: Its specificity is unknown. A much larger clonotype is one base distant, so this may be a read error.

Broader study findings: Among effectors, clones above 20 RNA copies held over 98% of molecules; among naive cells, under 1%. Spiked Jurkat TCR RNA from one cell was reportedly detectable among 950,000 to 1,000,000 naive cells. Highly expanded clone sizes could end up underestimated if a barcode were shared by identical TCR molecules.

TCRdb fed the PCR reads into MiXCR, producing one record per CDR3 protein. In the table there are just under 65,000 distinct CDR3 sequences, approximately 18% of which are singletons. The CDR3 runs 13 residues. Germline loops: CDR1 LNHDA, CDR2 SQIVND (reference sequence). V is TRBV19 and J is TRBJ2-1; TRBD1 is a possible D gene (5 bases). The receptor was isolated from a human donor in good health. Some libraries in this study had Jurkat cell RNA spiked in. Sequences were obtained from naive CD8+ T cells from blood, with Jurkat cell RNA spiked in. Sample subset: FACS-sorted CD8+CD4-CCR7+CD45RA+ naive T cells. CDR3 in amino acids: CGSSIVSRDEQFF. CDR3 bases: TGTGGCAGTAGTATAGTTTCCAGGGATGAGCAGTTCTTC.